One and the same sample provided the 14 T cell receptor beta chains below, sequenced in a study of T cells in Graves' hyperthyroidism and ophthalmopathy. RNA transcripts provided the source from which TCR beta CDR3 regions were amplified. During a first-round RT-PCR of the TCR CDR3, the HTBI primer set was used. TCRdb itself ran the multiplex PCR reads through MiXCR, one entry per CDR3 protein. The profile shows 400,000 or so distinct CDR3 sequences, 13% to 15% of them singletons. The sample was blood. These receptors were taken from a woman aged 55-69 years with Graves' ophthalmopathy.

This clonotype showed up just a few times. This rearrangement joins TRBV6-1 to TRBJ1-5; no definite D call. CDR1 is MNHNS and CDR2 is SASEGT in the germline V gene. CDR3 length: 15 amino acids. Between the trimmed V and J ends, which lost 1 base and 2 bases, there was a span of 9 bases. The CDR3 loop is CASSEGGFGNQPQHF. The CDR3 nucleotides read TGTGCCAGCAGTGAAGGGGGTTTCGGCAATCAGCCCCAGCATTTT.

The sample holds a few counts of this clonotype. This chain uses TRBV7-9 with TRBJ2-1; 10 bases are a match to TRBD2. Unmatched junction bases numbered 0, after V lost 0 bases and J lost 4 bases. Per germline, CDR1 SEHNR and CDR2 FQNEAQ (reference sequence). The CDR3 covers 15 residues. The CDR3 here is CASSLASGGYNEQFF. CDR3 nucleotide sequence: TGTGCCAGCAGCTTAGCTAGCGGGGGGTACAATGAGCAGTTCTTC.

In its sample, this clonotype was seen a few times. V is TRBV27 and J is TRBJ2-2; 7 bases map to TRBD2. The CDR3 runs to 17 residues. Germline CDR1 reads MNHEY; CDR2 reads SMNVEV (reference sequence). With 6 bases clipped from V and 3 bases from J, the junction kept 13 bases outside the gene matches. The CDR3 reads CASSYLRRGIDTGELFF. In nucleotides, the CDR3 is TGTGCCAGCAGCTACCTCCGGCGGGGGATCGACACCGGGGAGCTGTTTTTT.

This clonotype came up many times. The chain joins TRBV6-5 to TRBJ1-1; no firm D call. The CDR3 is 17 amino acids. V was shortened by 0 bases and J by 0 bases, with 14 bases between the two germline ends. CDR1 is MNHEY and CDR2 is SVGAGI in the germline V gene. Written as DNA, the CDR3 is TGTGCCAGCAGTTACTCCCGGTTGGGGAGCATGAACACTGAAGCTTTCTTT. This codes for CASSYSRLGSMNTEAFF.

This clonotype was picked up many times. The chain carries TRBV11-2 and TRBJ2-7; TRBD2 matches at 9 bases. Per germline, CDR1 SGHAT and CDR2 FQNNGV. This CDR3 comprises 14 residues. J was trimmed by 4 bases and V by 3 bases; bases with no gene match: 4. Here the CDR3 reads CASSFAGGVYEQYF. CDR3 nucleotide sequence: TGTGCCAGCAGCTTCGCGGGAGGGGTTTACGAGCAGTACTTC.

This clonotype was counted at least ten times. The chain combines TRBV5-5 with TRBJ2-7; D call uncertain. V dropped 1 base and J dropped 0 bases, with 5 bases sitting between them. Germline V CDR1 and CDR2: SGHKS, YYEKEE (reference sequence). The length of the CDR3 is 13 residues. CDR3 loop: CASSLMSSYEQYF. CDR3 coding DNA: TGTGCCAGCAGCTTGATGAGCTCCTACGAGCAGTACTTC.

This clonotype was seen ten or more times. The V call is TRBV28, the J call TRBJ2-6, with 7 nucleotides matching TRBD1. V shed 6 bases, J shed 4 bases, and the junction held 6 bases outside the gene matches. CDR1 and CDR2 from the germline V gene are MDHEN and SYDVKM. The CDR3 has 15 amino acids. The CDR3, as DNA: TGTGCCAGCAGCTCCACAGGGGTCGGGGCCAACGTCCTGACTTTC. Its protein product is CASSSTGVGANVLTF.

The chain is built from TRBV20-1 and TRBJ1-1, with D possibly matching TRBD1 (5 bases). Germline CDR1 reads DFQATT; CDR2 reads SNEGSKA (reference sequence). The V end lost 6 bases, the J end lost 0 bases, and 23 bases lay between the germline ends. The CDR3 length is 17 residues. This chain's CDR3 is CSAPRRGRMTMNTEAFF. The CDR3 coding sequence is TGCAGTGCCCCGAGGCGGGGACGGATGACTATGAACACTGAAGCTTTCTTT.

The chain is built from TRBV6-1 and TRBJ1-1; D remains ambiguous. V lost 7 bases, J lost 7 bases, and 10 bases lay in between. Germline loops: CDR1 MNHNS, CDR2 SASEGT. This CDR3 is 11 amino acids long. CDR3 nucleotides: TGTGCCAGCAAGTACGCAAGTGAAGCTTTCTTT. Its protein product is CASKYASEAFF.

This clonotype appeared many times. The chain has TRBV24-1 and TRBJ1-4, with a tentative D call TRBD1 (5 bases). The V gene lost 2 bases and the J gene lost 8 bases, with 17 bases spanning the gap. The V gene's germline CDR1 is KGHDR and CDR2 SFDVKD. The CDR3 spans 16 residues. CDR3 sequence: CATSDSLGPFGEKLFF. Written as DNA, the CDR3 is TGTGCCACCAGTGATTCGCTGGGACCTTTTGGAGAAAAACTGTTTTTT.

The chain couples TRBV7-9 to TRBJ2-2, with D unclear. V lost 6 bases to trimming and J lost 5 bases, with 7 bases between them. The CDR3 totals 12 residues. Germline V lookup: CDR1 SEHNR, CDR2 FQNEAQ (reference sequence). The CDR3 DNA follows: TGTGCCAGCAGAGGAAGTACCGGGGAGCTGTTTTTT. Translating gives CASRGSTGELFF.

The rearrangement links TRBV29-1 to TRBJ2-7, with a weak D call TRBD2 (5 bases). Per germline, CDR1 SQVTM and CDR2 ANQGSEA. The CDR3 is made up of 13 amino acids. V shed 1 base and J shed 0 bases, with 7 bases lying between them. In nucleotides, the CDR3 is TGCAGCGTTGAAGCGGGAAGCTCCTACGAGCAGTACTTC. It encodes CSVEAGSSYEQYF.

The sample holds many counts of this clonotype. The chain combines TRBV30 with TRBJ2-7; D is undetermined. The CDR3 runs 11 residues. Trimming pared 4 bases from V and 3 bases from J, leaving 7 bases between. The germline CDR1 and CDR2 sequences are GTSNPN and SVGIG (reference sequence). The CDR3 region has the DNA TGTGCCTGGAACGGCCGCTACGAGCAGTACTTC. It specifies CAWNGRYEQYF.

This clonotype showed up just a few times. The rearrangement links TRBV12-5 to TRBJ2-2, with 12 positions matching TRBD2. The V gene end was trimmed by 5 bases and the J gene end by 6 bases; junction bases not matched to a gene: 13. CDR3 length: 18 residues. Germline V gene sequence: CDR1 LGHNT, CDR2 FRNRAP. CDR3 in amino acids: CASGLASSGRERAGELFF. The CDR3 DNA sequence: TGTGCTAGTGGTCTAGCTTCTAGCGGGAGGGAACGCGCCGGGGAGCTGTTTTTT.